One sample yielded the 17 T cell receptor beta chains listed below, sequenced in a study of CD8 T cells in ankylosing spondylitis. MiXCR, applied by TCRdb to the 5' RACE reads, yields one record per CDR3 protein. The table has about 220,000 distinct CDR3 sequences, approximately 10% seen once; the top ten hold under 25%. Sample: blood, either unsorted or a sorted T cell fraction (not recorded which). Source of these receptors: a male donor with ankylosing spondylitis or in good health (not recorded which).

This clonotype was seen a few times. The rearrangement links TRBV20-1 to TRBJ1-1; unclear D gene. The CDR3 contains 13 residues. V was shortened by 4 bases and J by 0 bases, with 9 bases between the two germline ends. Germline values: CDR1 DFQATT, CDR2 SNEGSKA (reference sequence). CDR3 loop: CSATPDMNTEAFF. The CDR3, as DNA: TGCAGTGCTACGCCCGACATGAACACTGAAGCTTTCTTT.

The rearrangement joins TRBV5-1 to TRBJ2-2; 8 nucleotides line up with TRBD1. With V trimmed by 5 bases and J by 5 bases, 5 bases remained unmatched. Germline V gives CDR1 SGHRS, CDR2 YFSETQ. This CDR3 has 14 amino acids. The CDR3 DNA sequence: TGCGCCAGCAGGCCCGGGACAGGTACCGGGGAGCTGTTTTTT. Translation: CASRPGTGTGELFF.

This clonotype was detected only a few times. The chain uses TRBV18 and TRBJ1-4; maybe TRBD1 (6 bases). V lost 5 bases, J lost 5 bases, and 15 bases lay in between. Germline V CDR1 and CDR2: KGHSH, LQKENI. The CDR3 runs 15 residues. CDR3 sequence reads: CASSSGQSSNEKLFF. The CDR3 DNA reads as TGTGCCAGCTCATCAGGACAGTCTTCGAATGAAAAACTGTTTTTT.

This clonotype was seen only a few times. The chain links TRBV7-2 to TRBJ2-5; D is undetermined. The CDR3 has 16 amino acids. V was clipped by 4 bases and J by 3 bases, with 18 bases between them. Germline V gene data show CDR1 as SGHTA and CDR2 as FQGNSA. CDR3 sequence (DNA): TGTGCCAGCAGCTCCAGTATTCTTCGGACCGAAGAGACCCAGTACTTC. It translates to CASSSSILRTEETQYF.

The chain employs TRBV25-1 and TRBJ2-5; weak D call: TRBD2 (5 bases). Germline CDR1 is MGHDK and CDR2 is SYGVNS. This CDR3 spans 15 amino acids. V was shortened by 6 bases and J by 1 base, with 15 bases between the two germline ends. CDR3 coding DNA: TGTGCCAGCAGGGGGATACGACGGGGCCAAGAGACCCAGTACTTC. Translation: CASRGIRRGQETQYF.

At least ten counts were recorded for this clonotype. The J gene is TRBJ2-1, the V gene TRBV5-1, with a possible D match to TRBD1 (7 bases). The germline CDR1 and CDR2 sequences are SGHRS and YFSETQ. The V and J ends lost 7 bases and 5 bases respectively, with 13 bases between them. This CDR3 is 13 amino acids long. The CDR3 loop reads CASEQGGNNEQFF. The CDR3 bases are TGCGCCAGCGAGCAGGGGGGCAACAATGAGCAGTTCTTC. The full variable domain, rest sourced from reference TRBV5-1 and TRBJ2-1, is KAGVTQTPRYLIKTRGQQVTLSCSPISGHRSVSWYQQTPGQGLQFLFEYFSETQRNKGNFPGRFSGRQFSNSRSEMNVSTLELGDSALYLCASEQGGNNEQFFGPGTRLTVL.

This clonotype was detected many times. V is TRBV12-3 or TRBV12-4 and J is TRBJ1-1; D uncertain. This CDR3 comprises 13 residues. Trimming shortened V by 4 bases and J by 3 bases, and 9 bases separated the two germline ends. The CDR3 sequence is CASSSGSYTEAFF. As DNA, the CDR3 is TGTGCCAGCAGTTCGGGGAGCTACACTGAAGCTTTCTTT.

This clonotype was seen a few times. This chain connects TRBV18 to TRBJ2-2; 8 bases align to TRBD2. CDR1 is KGHSH, CDR2 LQKENI, per germline. The CDR3 is 17 residues long. The V and J ends lost 2 bases and 2 bases, in that order; junction bases with no gene match: 7. In DNA, the CDR3 is TGTGCCAGCTCACCATCAAGAACTAGCGGCAACACCGGGGAGCTGTTTTTT. Its translation: CASSPSRTSGNTGELFF. The full variable domain, its missing parts supplied by reference TRBV18 and TRBJ2-2, is NAGVMQNPRHLVRRRGQEARLRCSPMKGHSHVYWYRQLPEEGLKFMVYLQKENIIDESGMPKERFSAEFPKEGPSILRIQQVVRGDSAAYFCASSPSRTSGNTGELFFGEGSRLTVL.

Many counts were recorded for this clonotype. The genes are TRBV2 and TRBJ1-6; maybe TRBD1 (5 bases). Trimming removed 4 bases at V and 6 bases at J, with 13 bases between. This CDR3 region has 15 residues. The germline V gene has CDR1 SNHLY and CDR2 FYNNEI. This CDR3 is CASSAAGSGNSPLHF. The DNA of the CDR3 is TGTGCCAGCAGTGCGGCAGGGTCCGGTAATTCACCCCTCCACTTT.

The J gene is TRBJ2-1, the V gene TRBV28; TRBD1 matches at 11 bases. Germline V gene lookup returns CDR1 MDHEN and CDR2 SYDVKM. The CDR3 is 17 residues long. With V trimmed by 5 bases and J by 4 bases, 10 bases remained unmatched. CDR3 DNA sequence: TGTGCCAGCAGTGCGGAGGGACAGGGGGGGACTTACAATGAGCAGTTCTTC. It translates to CASSAEGQGGTYNEQFF.

This clonotype was recorded at least ten times. V and J are TRBV5-1 and TRBJ1-4, with D possibly matching TRBD1 (6 bases). The germline V gene has CDR1 SGHRS and CDR2 YFSETQ. V was pared by 4 bases and J by 4 bases, with 11 bases between. CDR3 length: 14 residues. The chain's CDR3 is CASSPGQNNEKLFF. The CDR3 nucleotides are TGCGCCAGCAGCCCTGGACAGAATAATGAAAAACTGTTTTTT.

This clonotype was counted only a few times. The chain employs TRBV10-3 and TRBJ1-6, with D perhaps TRBD1 (5 bases). CDR1 ENHRY and CDR2 SYGVKD come from the germline V gene. The CDR3 loop spans 14 amino acids. V lost 2 bases and J 10 bases, leaving 12 bases between the germline ends. The CDR3 loop reads CAISEQGNGSPLHF. The CDR3 nucleotides are TGTGCCATCAGTGAGCAGGGAAATGGGTCACCCCTCCACTTT.

This clonotype was counted a few times. The V gene is TRBV30, the J gene TRBJ1-1; D is unclear. The V end was cut by 3 bases, the J end by 3 bases, with 11 bases between. Germline CDR1 and CDR2: GTSNPN and SVGIG (reference sequence). This CDR3 has 13 residues. The CDR3 loop reads CAWRGRRDTEAFF. The CDR3 bases are TGTGCCTGGAGGGGGAGGCGGGACACTGAAGCTTTCTTT.

This clonotype was observed a few times. The V call is TRBV7-2, the J call TRBJ1-2, with 8 nucleotides matching TRBD1. In germline, CDR1 is SGHTA, CDR2 FQGNSA. The J segment lost 0 bases and the V segment lost 3 bases, leaving 6 bases of the junction unmatched. The CDR3 length is 16 residues. CDR3 nucleotides: TGTGCCAGCAGCTTGCCGGGACAGGCAACTAACTATGGCTACACCTTC. Its protein is CASSLPGQATNYGYTF.

Concerning this clonotype: A much more abundant neighbour one base away suggests this may be a read error. The J gene is TRBJ2-3, the V gene TRBV20-1; 11 positions agree with TRBD2. The CDR3 sequence is 17 residues long. The germline V gene has CDR1 DFQATT and CDR2 SNEGSKA (reference sequence). The CDR3 reads CCARDYVSGGAPDTQYF. For the CDR3, the DNA is TGCTGTGCTAGAGATTATGTTAGCGGGGGGGCCCCGGATACGCAGTATTTT.

The CDR3 here is CASSQQGSQLETQYF. In DNA, the CDR3 is TGTGCCAGCAGCCAACAGGGCTCCCAGTTGGAGACCCAGTACTTC. The genes are TRBV7-9 and TRBJ2-5, with D perhaps matching TRBD1 (6 bases). The CDR3 consists of 15 residues. CDR1 SEHNR and CDR2 FQNEAQ come from the germline V gene (reference sequence). V lost 5 bases, J lost 5 bases, and 18 bases lay in between.

This clonotype was seen repeatedly, ten times or more. This chain links TRBV2 with TRBJ2-1; 7 nucleotides line up with TRBD2. Germline CDR1 is SNHLY and CDR2 is FYNNEI. The length of the CDR3 is 15 residues. Losses at the gene ends were 7 bases for V and 0 bases for J; bases not matched to a gene: 6. In nucleotides, the CDR3 is TGTGCCAGCACCGAAGCGGGAAGCTCCTACAATGAGCAGTTCTTC. Translated: CASTEAGSSYNEQFF.